These T cell receptor beta chains were read from a single sample in a study of OX40 agonist ivuxolimab in advanced cancers. The repertoire was sequenced with immunoSEQ multiplex PCR; TCRdb's copy has only in-frame clones and lacks some. The sample yields roughly 56,000 clones, 84% seen once. The specimen comprised CD4+ or CD8+ T cells sorted from blood, sampled in a trial of the OX40 agonist ivuxolimab. The receptors here all came from an adult with an advanced solid tumor such as melanoma, head and neck, liver or kidney cancer. CDR3s include the opening cysteine and the closing phenylalanine or tryptophan. A D gene is named only where the DNA matches it firmly. Rows may omit the clone size; those that give it use once, few, many or a size class.

NA TRBJ1-2 TRBV28 NA TGTGCCAGCGGCACGGGGGCGGGTGGCTACACCTTC CASGTGAGGYTF
NA TRBJ2-5 TRBV4-1 NA TGCGCCAGCAGCCAAGAGCGCCTTGGGGTTGGAGAGACCCAGTACTTC CASSQERLGVGETQYF
NA TRBJ2-7 TRBV19 NA TGTGCCAGTAGTAGTCAGGGCTGGTACGAGCAGTACTTC CASSSQGWYEQYF
NA TRBJ1-5 TRBV7-8 NA TGTGCCAGCCAGAAGGGAAATAGCAATCAGCCCCAGCATTTT CASQKGNSNQPQHF
TRBD1 TRBJ1-2 TRBV4-1 NA TGCGCCAGCAGCCAAGAAGGGACAGGGTCGTCCTATGGCTACACCTTC CASSQEGTGSSYGYTF
TRBD2 TRBJ2-7 TRBV5-5 NA TGTGCCAGCAGCGTCGTCGGGACTAAGACCTACGAGCAGTACTTC CASSVVGTKTYEQYF
NA TRBJ2-7 TRBV18 NA TGTGCCAGCTCACCATCGGTGGCGTGGGGGGCCTACGAGCAGTACTTC CASSPSVAWGAYEQYF
TRBD2 TRBJ2-7 TRBV19 few TGTGCCAGTAAAGTAACTAGCGGGACCTACGAGCAGTACTTC CASKVTSGTYEQYF
TRBD1 TRBJ1-2 TRBV28 NA TGTGCCAGCAGTTCCGTCTCGGGACAGCACTATGGCTACACCTTC CASSSVSGQHYGYTF
TRBD1 TRBJ1-1 TRBV9 NA TGTGCCAGCAGCGTAGTAGGGACAGGGTTTGGCACTGAAGCTTTCTTT CASSVVGTGFGTEAFF
TRBD2 TRBJ2-7 TRBV7-2 few TGTGCCAGCAGCTTAGACACCCTAGCGGGAGTCTACGAGCAGTACTTC CASSLDTLAGVYEQYF
TRBD2 TRBJ2-1 TRBV7-7 NA TGTGCTAGCAGCGCGGCTAGCGGCTCCTACAATGAGCAGTTCTTC CASSAASGSYNEQFF
NA TRBJ2-3 TRBV7-8 NA TGTGCCAGCAGCGATCTAGCGACAGATACGCAGTATTTT CASSDLATDTQYF
NA TRBJ1-4 TRBV2 NA TGTGCCAGCAGTGGTGACCTTTGGGCAACTAATGAAAAACTGTTTTTT CASSGDLWATNEKLFF
NA TRBJ2-2 TRBV28 NA TGTGCCAGCAGCCGCCGGGGGACCGGGGAGCTGTTTTTT CASSRRGTGELFF
NA TRBJ1-1 TRBV11-3 NA TGTGCCAGCAGCACCTTCCCGGCATTCAACACTGAAGCTTTCTTT CASSTFPAFNTEAFF
NA TRBJ2-7 TRBV5-4 NA TGTGCCAGCAGCTCCCTGGGAGGGGGGGCCAAATACGAGCAGTACTTC CASSSLGGGAKYEQYF
NA TRBJ2-3 TRBV28 NA TGTGCCAGCAGTTCCCAACCAACTCGAGATACGCAGTATTTT CASSSQPTRDTQYF
NA TRBJ2-2 TRBV4-2 NA TGTGCCAGCAGCCTTTACAGTGTTTCGAACACCGGGGAGCTGTTTTTT CASSLYSVSNTGELFF
TRBD1 TRBJ1-2 TRBV10-3 NA TGTGCCATCAGTGAGGCCGGGACAGGGGTTTTTGGCTACACCTTC CAISEAGTGVFGYTF
NA TRBJ2-7 TRBV2 once TGTGCCAGCAGGGGGAGCTACTACGAGCAGTACTTC CASRGSYYEQYF
NA TRBJ2-3 TRBV21-1 NA TGTGCCAGCAGCAACGGCTCAGGGGGCACAGATACGCAGTATTTT CASSNGSGGTDTQYF
TRBD2 TRBJ2-1 TRBV5-1 NA TGCGCCAGCAGCCTTACTAGCGGGAGAGCCCCCTACAATGAGCAGTTCTTC CASSLTSGRAPYNEQFF
NA TRBJ1-5 TRBV9 NA TGTGCCAGCAGCGCAAGGGGATTTAGCAATCAGCCCCAGCATTTT CASSARGFSNQPQHF
TRBD1 TRBJ1-4 TRBV2 once TGTGCCAGCTCCAGGGGGAATGAAAAACTGTTTTTT CASSRGNEKLFF
NA TRBJ1-4 TRBV7-9 NA TGTGCCAGCAGCGTGGCCTCAACTAATGAAAAACTGTTTTTT CASSVASTNEKLFF
NA TRBJ1-6 TRBV15 NA TGTGCCACCAGCAGAGTGCAGGGGTCTTCACCCCTCCACTTT CATSRVQGSSPLHF
TRBD1 TRBJ2-7 TRBV7-2 NA TGTGCCAGCAGCTTAGCCTCGACAGGGGTGCACGAGCAGTACTTC CASSLASTGVHEQYF
NA TRBJ2-1 TRBV21-1 NA TGTGCCAGCAGCAAAGGTTTAGCGGGGAGAGGGGGCGATGAGCAGTTCTTC CASSKGLAGRGGDEQFF
NA TRBJ2-7 TRBV2 once TGTGCCAGCAGTGAATGGGGAGGTCTAACCTACGAGCAGTACTTC CASSEWGGLTYEQYF
TRBD1 TRBJ2-7 TRBV18 NA TGTGCCAGCTCACCACGTACAGGGGGGAGCTCCTACGAGCAGTACTTC CASSPRTGGSSYEQYF
NA TRBJ2-7 TRBV6-1 NA TGTGCCAGCAGTGAACCGGGGCGAGCGTACTTC CASSEPGRAYF
NA TRBJ1-5 TRBV6-1 NA TGTGCCAGCAGTGAACGTCGGACCCAGCCCCAGCATTTT CASSERRTQPQHF
TRBD1 TRBJ1-2 TRBV28 NA TGTGCCAGCAATACAGGGGGAAACTATGGCTACACCTTC CASNTGGNYGYTF
TRBD2 TRBJ2-7 TRBV2 NA TGTGCCAGCAGCCAACTAGCGGGAGTATACGAGCAGTACTTC CASSQLAGVYEQYF
NA TRBJ1-5 TRBV5-1 once TGCGCCAGCAGTCCCGACGGGACCAATCAGGCCCAGCATTTT CASSPDGTNQAQHF
NA TRBJ1-5 TRBV28 NA TGTGCCAGCACCCTCACGGGGGTCCGGCAGCCCCAGCATTTT CASTLTGVRQPQHF
NA TRBJ1-2 TRBV2 few TGTGCCAGCAGTGTAGGGCAGGGTGGCTACACCTTC CASSVGQGGYTF
NA TRBJ2-7 TRBV6-6 NA TGTGCCAGCAGTTATTCGCAGGGAGCCTACGAGCAGTACTTC CASSYSQGAYEQYF
NA TRBJ1-1 TRBV2 NA TGTGCCAGCAGTGAACGTGGGGGACGACGTCAGAACACTGAAGCTTTCTTT CASSERGGRRQNTEAFF
TRBD2 TRBJ2-3 TRBV28 NA TGTGCCAGCAGTTTATGGCGCGGGGGAGACACAGATACGCAGTATTTT CASSLWRGGDTDTQYF
TRBD2 TRBJ2-1 TRBV7-8 NA TGTGCCAGCAGCTCTAGCGGGGGGGTCTACAATGAGCAGTTCTTC CASSSSGGVYNEQFF
TRBD2 TRBJ2-5 TRBV2 NA TGTGCCAGCCGACCTAGCGGGAGGGCCGAAGAGACCCAGTACTTC CASRPSGRAEETQYF
TRBD2 TRBJ2-3 TRBV9 NA TGTGCCAGCAGCGCGCTAGCGGGCGGAGATACGCAGTATTTT CASSALAGGDTQYF
NA TRBJ2-6 TRBV15 NA TGTGCCACCCCTTTCCCCGGACAAAAGGCATCTGGGGCCAACGTCCTGACTTTC CATPFPGQKASGANVLTF
NA TRBJ2-1 TRBV5-4 NA TGTGCCAGCAGCATCAGGAGCAATGAGCAGTTCTTC CASSIRSNEQFF
TRBD2 TRBJ2-3 TRBV7-8 NA TGTGCCAGCAGTCTGAGCGGGAGCCGGGTCTTAGATACGCAGTATTTT CASSLSGSRVLDTQYF
NA TRBJ1-4 TRBV2 once TGTGCCAGCAGTGAATTTGGGGGGGCCGGAACTAATGAAAAACTGTTTTTT CASSEFGGAGTNEKLFF
NA TRBJ2-1 TRBV2 NA TGTGCCAGCAGTGAATGGGCGAGATACCTGTTCTTC CASSEWARYLFF
TRBD1 TRBJ2-7 TRBV28 NA TGTGCCAGCAGTACCTACAGGGGGCGGCACGAGCAGTACTTC CASSTYRGRHEQYF
NA TRBJ1-2 TRBV4-1 once TGCGCCAGCAGCCAAGCCGAAGGGGTCAACTATGGCTACACCTTC CASSQAEGVNYGYTF
NA TRBJ1-6 TRBV9 few TGTGCCAGCAGCGTATCGGGTAGGGAGTTGAATTCACCCCTCCACTTT CASSVSGRELNSPLHF
TRBD2 TRBJ2-1 TRBV7-2 NA TGTGCCAGCATCCAATCCAGCGGGGGGGAAACTGAGCAGTTCTTC CASIQSSGGETEQFF
TRBD2 TRBJ2-5 TRBV9 NA TGTGCCAGCAGCGTAACGGGGGGTAGAGAGACCCAGTACTTC CASSVTGGRETQYF
NA TRBJ2-7 TRBV6-5 NA TGTGCCAGCAGTTATCGGGGAGACGAGCAGTACTTC CASSYRGDEQYF
NA TRBJ1-4 TRBV11-2 NA TGTGCCAGCAGCTTAGGGCACAGAAAAAATAATGAAAAACTGTTTTTT CASSLGHRKNNEKLFF
NA TRBJ1-1 TRBV19 once TGTGCCAGTAGTTCCGAGACAGGATTGAACACTGAAGCTTTCTTT CASSSETGLNTEAFF
TRBD2 TRBJ2-5 TRBV11-2 NA TGTGCCAGCAGCCTGGGCCCGGGGGGAGAGACCCAGTACTTC CASSLGPGGETQYF
TRBD2 TRBJ2-7 TRBV4-1 NA TGCGCCAGCAGCCAAGAATCGCGCGGGAGTGTGGACGAGCAGTACTTC CASSQESRGSVDEQYF